The 20 T cell receptor beta chains below all came from one sample that was sequenced in a study of T cells after yellow fever vaccination (dated by TCRdb to the late 2010s). The label giving this sample's treatment or condition can be read as: live attenuated yellow fever vaccine strain. Library creation used 5' RACE. Sequencing was carried out with an Illumina HiSeq 2500. The public sequencing data were trimmed at Q25 with fastp and processed into clonotypes with MiXCR by TCRdb, which kept only in-frame beta chains. Rows are combined by CDR3 protein, so each entry shows the most common genes and DNA. This sample is represented by about 160,000 distinct CDR3 sequences; about 7% of them were singletons. The ten largest clones represent approximately 2.5% of the sample. The material sequenced was CD4+ T cells sorted from PBMCs, taken around 5 days after the first yellow fever vaccination. These receptors were collected from a man between 18 and 35 years old who received the YFV17D yellow fever vaccine.

This clonotype was detected ten times or more. The chain joins TRBV20-1 to TRBJ2-7, with a tentative D call TRBD2 (6 bases). Germline loops: CDR1 DFQATT, CDR2 SNEGSKA (reference sequence). Trimming took off 7 bases at V and 0 bases at J, with 10 bases between the two ends. This CDR3 contains 12 residues. The CDR3 reads CSGRESSYEQYV. The CDR3 DNA sequence: TGCAGTGGACGGGAGAGCTCCTACGAGCAGTACGTC.

V gene TRBV11-3 combines with J gene TRBJ2-5; D is unclear. CDR3 length: 13 residues. Trimming removed 0 bases at V and 7 bases at J, with 9 bases between. Per the germline V gene, CDR1 is SGHNT and CDR2 is YENEEA. The CDR3 region has the DNA TGTGCCAGCAGCTTAGAGATGGAGTCGACCCAGTACTTC. Residues: CASSLEMESTQYF. Using reference TRBV11-3 and TRBJ2-5 for the parts outside the CDR3, the full variable domain is EAGVVQSPRYKIIEKKQPVAFWCNPISGHNTLYWYLQNLGQGPELLIRYENEEAVDDSQLPKDRFSAERLKGVDSTLKIQPAELGDSAVYLCASSLEMESTQYFGPGTRLLVL.

This rearrangement joins TRBV4-2 to TRBJ1-3, with 7 bases aligning to TRBD1. Germline V gene lookup returns CDR1 LGHNA and CDR2 YNFKEQ. The CDR3 is made up of 13 amino acids. The V and J ends lost 5 bases and 16 bases, in that order; junction bases with no gene match: 14. CDR3 coding DNA: TGTGCCAGCAGCTCACGTCAGGGGGGCCGGGGCTATTTT. Translating it yields CASSSRQGGRGYF.

This clonotype came up a few times. V gene TRBV29-1 combines with J gene TRBJ1-5; the D is unclear. V was trimmed by 2 bases and J by 6 bases, leaving 11 bases between them. Looked up from germline, CDR1 is SQVTM and CDR2 is ANQGSEA. The CDR3 is 13 residues long. CDR3 loop: CSVEWIQGQPQHF. Written as DNA, the CDR3 is TGCAGCGTTGAATGGATACAAGGTCAGCCCCAGCATTTT. The whole variable domain, filled in from reference TRBV29-1 and TRBJ1-5, reads SAVISQKPSRDICQRGTSLTIQCQVDSQVTMMFWYRQQPGQSLTLIATANQGSEATYESGFVIDKFPISRPNLTFSTLTVSNMSPEDSSIYLCSVEWIQGQPQHFGDGTRLSIL.

This clonotype was seen at least ten times. The genes are TRBV7-9 and TRBJ2-1; TRBD1 or TRBD2 may be the D gene (5 bases each). CDR1 SEHNR and CDR2 FQNEAQ come from the germline V gene (reference sequence). Trimming stripped 5 bases from V and 8 bases from J, with 16 bases between. CDR3 length: 14 amino acids. In nucleotides, the CDR3 is TGTGCCAGCAGCCTCTCGGCCCGGGGCGATGAGCAGTTCTTC. Its protein product is CASSLSARGDEQFF. Full variable domain (remainder filled in from reference TRBV7-9 and TRBJ2-1): DTGVSQNPRHKITKRGQNVTFRCDPISEHNRLYWYRQTLGQGPEFLTYFQNEAQLEKSRLLSDRFSAERPKGSFSTLEIQRTEQGDSAMYLCASSLSARGDEQFFGPGTRLTVL.

The J gene is TRBJ1-5, the V gene TRBV6-5; D uncertain. Germline V CDR1 and CDR2: MNHEY, SVGAGI. With 2 bases removed from V and 3 bases from J, the gap between germline ends came to 5 bases. This CDR3 is built from 13 residues. CDR3 in amino acids: CASSYLHNQPQHF. CDR3 sequence (DNA): TGTGCCAGCAGTTACCTGCACAATCAGCCCCAGCATTTT.

This clonotype has just a few counts. The J gene is TRBJ1-2, the V gene TRBV12-3 or TRBV12-4, with a weak D call TRBD1 (5 bases). The CDR3 extends over 15 amino acids. V was pared by 5 bases and J by 4 bases, with 17 bases between. The CDR3 is CASSRDLPSSYGYTF. The CDR3 DNA sequence: TGTGCCAGCAGTCGGGACCTCCCCTCAAGCTATGGCTACACCTTC.

This clonotype occurred many times. One end of the junction varies from germline; a read error may be responsible. The V gene is TRBV14, the J gene TRBJ2-3, with D perhaps TRBD1 or TRBD2 (5 bases each). CDR1 SGHDN and CDR2 FVKESK come from the germline V gene. The CDR3 consists of 11 residues. The CDR3 coding sequence is TGTGCCAGCAGCCAACACCGGGACCTGGATTTT. It yields the protein CASSQHRDLDF.

This clonotype appeared many times. The CDR3 loop is CASSVSGETQYF. The DNA of the CDR3 is TGTGCCAGTAGTGTGAGCGGAGAGACCCAGTACTTC. This chain connects TRBV19 to TRBJ2-5; TRBD2 might be the D (5 bases). The CDR3 sequence is 12 residues long. V gave up 5 bases and J gave up 4 bases, with 8 bases separating them. Germline CDR1 is LNHDA and CDR2 is SQIVND (reference sequence).

This clonotype was seen a few times. The V gene is TRBV2, the J gene TRBJ2-2; D possibly corresponds to TRBD2 (7 bases). Germline V lookup: CDR1 SNHLY, CDR2 FYNNEI. This CDR3 is built from 14 residues. Trimming shortened V by 4 bases and J by 6 bases, and 12 bases separated the two germline ends. The CDR3 loop is CASSVRGAAGELFF. The CDR3, as DNA: TGTGCCAGCAGTGTCCGGGGGGCGGCCGGGGAGCTGTTTTTT.

This clonotype was counted only a few times. The V and J genes are TRBV28 and TRBJ2-7; 9 nucleotides agree with TRBD1. Germline CDR1 reads MDHEN; CDR2 reads SYDVKM. Germline trimming cut 5 bases from V and 5 bases from J; bases unmatched to any gene: 7. CDR3 length equals 14 residues. CDR3: CASSPGQGYHEQYV. In DNA, the CDR3 is TGTGCCAGCAGTCCCGGACAGGGGTACCACGAGCAGTACGTC.

This clonotype was detected many times. The gene calls are TRBV5-1 and TRBJ1-2; the D gene is possibly TRBD1 (6 bases). Trimming shortened V by 2 bases and J by 8 bases, and 19 bases separated the two germline ends. This CDR3 region has 15 residues. Germline V gives CDR1 SGHRS, CDR2 YFSETQ. CDR3 bases: TGCGCCAGCAGCTTAGGCGACAGGACTTTGTTGGGCTACACCTTC. This gives the protein CASSLGDRTLLGYTF. Full variable domain (missing parts from reference TRBV5-1 and TRBJ1-2): KAGVTQTPRYLIKTRGQQVTLSCSPISGHRSVSWYQQTPGQGLQFLFEYFSETQRNKGNFPGRFSGRQFSNSRSEMNVSTLELGDSALYLCASSLGDRTLLGYTFGSGTRLTVV.

This clonotype has a handful of counts. V is TRBV15 and J is TRBJ2-7; 8 bases match TRBD1. The germline CDR1 and CDR2 sequences are LNHNV and YYDKDF (reference sequence). The CDR3 is made up of 16 amino acids. V lost 0 bases, J lost 3 bases, and 7 bases stayed unmatched. DNA for the CDR3: TGTGCCACCAGCAGAGACCGGTGGACAGGGAACTACGAGCAGTACGTC. This sequence encodes CATSRDRWTGNYEQYV.

In this sample, this clonotype turned up many times. The chain recombines TRBV5-1 with TRBJ1-1; D perhaps matches TRBD1 (5 bases). Trimming removed 2 bases at V and 7 bases at J, with 12 bases between. The CDR3 is made up of 13 amino acids. The germline V gene has CDR1 SGHRS and CDR2 YFSETQ. The CDR3 protein is CASSFRGSGEAFF. In DNA form, the CDR3 reads TGCGCCAGCAGCTTTCGGGGGAGTGGTGAAGCTTTCTTT.

The sample holds many counts of this clonotype. This rearrangement joins TRBV29-1 to TRBJ1-1; D ambiguous. Germline lookup yields CDR1 SQVTM and CDR2 ANQGSEA. V gave up 2 bases and J gave up 0 bases, with 7 bases separating them. The CDR3 is 13 residues long. The CDR3 is CSVEPFVNTEAFF. CDR3 sequence (DNA): TGCAGCGTTGAACCGTTTGTGAACACTGAAGCTTTCTTT.

Details on this clonotype: This may be a read error: a much more frequent sequence differs by one nucleotide. This chain connects TRBV2 to TRBJ2-1; 9 bases agree with TRBD2. Germline V gene lookup returns CDR1 SNHLY and CDR2 FYNNEI. This CDR3 region has 17 residues. The CDR3 here is CAISTPGGSGGRNEQFF. CDR3 in DNA: TGTGCCATCAGTACACCGGGGGGAAGCGGGGGGCGAAATGAGCAGTTCTTC. The whole variable domain, remainder taken from reference TRBV2 and TRBJ2-1, is EPEVTQTPSHQVTQMGQEVILRCVPISNHLYFYWYRQILGQKVEFLVSFYNNEISEKSEIFDDQFSVERPDGSNFTLKIRSTKLEDSAMYFCAISTPGGSGGRNEQFFGPGTRLTVL.

This clonotype was seen repeatedly, ten times or more. The chain couples TRBV7-3 to TRBJ2-2, with D unresolved. V was cut by 1 base and J by 5 bases, with 11 bases left in between. The CDR3 contains 15 residues. CDR1 is SGHTA, CDR2 FQGTGA, per germline. CDR3 protein: CASSLNFHVTGELFF. In nucleotides, the CDR3 is TGTGCCAGCAGCTTAAATTTTCACGTAACCGGGGAGCTGTTTTTT. Complete variable domain (other parts from reference TRBV7-3 and TRBJ2-2): GAGVSQTPSNKVTEKGKYVELRCDPISGHTALYWYRQSLGQGPEFLIYFQGTGAADDSGLPNDRFFAVRPEGSVSTLKIQRTERGDSAVYLCASSLNFHVTGELFFGEGSRLTVL.

This clonotype was seen a few times. V usage is TRBV24-1 and J usage is TRBJ1-4; D is perhaps TRBD1 (5 bases). Germline V CDR1 and CDR2: KGHDR, SFDVKD. CDR3 length equals 15 residues. V lost 4 bases and J lost 10, with 18 bases in between. The CDR3 sequence: CATSEPGPGAGKLFF. In DNA form, the CDR3 reads TGTGCCACCAGTGAACCGGGACCGGGAGCTGGAAAACTGTTTTTT.

The chain links TRBV12-3 or TRBV12-4 to TRBJ1-2; no firm D call. This CDR3 has 16 residues. Between the trimmed V and J ends, which lost 5 bases and 7 bases, there was a span of 23 bases. CDR3 loop: CASSREFGQAISGYTF. CDR3 DNA sequence: TGTGCCAGCAGTCGCGAATTTGGCCAGGCAATAAGTGGCTACACCTTC.

Only a few counts were recorded for this clonotype. This chain connects TRBV6-1 to TRBJ2-1; tentative D call: TRBD2 (5 bases). The V and J ends lost 6 bases and 10 bases respectively, with 16 bases between them. Germline V gene data show CDR1 as MNHNS and CDR2 as SASEGT. The CDR3 sequence is 13 residues long. In nucleotides, the CDR3 is TGTGCCAGCAGGCGTGTTTCTCCGGGGGAGCAGTTCTTC. This sequence encodes CASRRVSPGEQFF.